One and the same sample provided the 6 T cell receptor beta chains below, sequenced in a study of blood T cell repertoires in COVID-19. This table comes from immunoSEQ multiplex PCR, and its TCRdb copy is limited to in-frame clones, with some not included. The data hold about 190,000 clones, with approximately 80% observed a single time. Sequencing input: peripheral blood. Receptors were obtained from a man aged 50-59 years who had recovered from COVID-19.

This clone has just a few counts. The CDR3 here is CASSQVEKGPYEQYF. CDR3 DNA: TGCGCCAGCAGCCAGGTCGAAAAAGGCCCTTACGAGCAGTACTTC. V gene TRBV5-1 combines with J gene TRBJ2-7; D ambiguous. Germline V CDR1 and CDR2: SGHRS, YFSETQ. This CDR3 is 15 amino acids long. V was trimmed by 4 bases and J by 4 bases, leaving 18 bases between them.

The genes are TRBV2 and TRBJ2-7; 11 bases line up with TRBD2. This CDR3 has 16 amino acids. Trimming at V came to 3 bases and at J to 4 bases, leaving 8 bases not matched to a gene. CDR1 is SNHLY, CDR2 FYNNEI, per germline. The CDR3 sequence: CASSDGISGRGYEQYF. CDR3 DNA: TGTGCCAGCAGTGACGGGATTAGCGGGAGGGGTTACGAGCAGTACTTC.

V is TRBV4-2 and J is TRBJ1-4; 9 bases are shared with TRBD1. The germline V gene has CDR1 LGHNA and CDR2 YNFKEQ. This CDR3 comprises 16 residues. Germline trimming cut 3 bases from V and 7 bases from J; bases unmatched to any gene: 9. The CDR3 nucleotides read TGTGCCAGCAGCCAGGGACACAGGGGGCGAAGTGAAAAACTGTTTTTT. It codes for CASSQGHRGRSEKLFF.

This chain links TRBV18 with TRBJ2-5; no definite D call. Germline V CDR1 and CDR2: KGHSH, LQKENI. The CDR3 spans 13 residues. The germline V and J ends were trimmed by 3 bases and 4 bases, with 9 bases remaining between them. The CDR3 nucleotides read TGTGCCAGCTCACCGCCTAGTTCAGAGACCCAGTACTTC. Its protein product is CASSPPSSETQYF.

The rearrangement uses TRBV4-2 and TRBJ1-2, with 10 bases matching TRBD1. Germline V lookup: CDR1 LGHNA, CDR2 YNFKEQ. This CDR3 is built from 19 residues. The ends lost 0 bases at V and 5 bases at J; junction bases unmatched: 15. For the CDR3, the DNA is TGTGCCAGCAGCCAAGATCTCGTACGGGGACAGGGGTTTTATTATGGCTACACCTTC. It codes for CASSQDLVRGQGFYYGYTF.

This chain connects TRBV30 to TRBJ2-3; TRBD2 matches 9 bases. V shed 2 bases and J 13 bases; nucleotides not matched to a gene: 4. In germline, CDR1 is GTSNPN, CDR2 SVGIG (reference sequence). The CDR3 totals 11 residues. Here the CDR3 DNA reads TGTGCCTGGAGTATAGCGGGAGTTAAGTATTTT. Protein sequence: CAWSIAGVKYF.